This TCR beta chain was sequenced in a study of human T cells and chemical hapten exposure. Study in general: Small pooled library volume differences mainly caused per-sample TCR yield variation.

Whole-study results and caveats: The number of TCRs above 1 in 1000 frequency did not change after DPC sensitization.

The time point here: healthy volunteer bleed at 6 weeks. Whole blood that had not been fractionated was the source of extracted total RNA. Library preparation tagged each individual cDNA molecule with a unique molecular identifier. As handled by the study authors: 96,000 or so TCRs per sample was the median, with a range of roughly 23,224 to 750,000. In TCRdb, the RACE reads were re-called with MiXCR into one record per CDR3 protein. TCRdb, not the authors, supplied the V and J calls. This table has about 65,000 distinct CDR3 sequences, about 6% appearing once. This clonotype appeared a few times. Antigen: not known. Material: whole blood. The clonotype comes from a female donor in good health. Some clones in this sample may be carry-over from other donors' samples.

CDR3 in amino acids: CASSQEGSTYEQYF. CDR3 bases: TGTGCCAGCAGCCAAGAAGGCAGTACCTACGAGCAGTACTTC. The chain links TRBV3-1 to TRBJ2-7; D unresolved. There are 14 residues in the CDR3. CDR1 is LGHDT, CDR2 YNNKEL, per germline (reference sequence). V was trimmed by 0 bases and J by 2 bases, leaving 8 bases between them.